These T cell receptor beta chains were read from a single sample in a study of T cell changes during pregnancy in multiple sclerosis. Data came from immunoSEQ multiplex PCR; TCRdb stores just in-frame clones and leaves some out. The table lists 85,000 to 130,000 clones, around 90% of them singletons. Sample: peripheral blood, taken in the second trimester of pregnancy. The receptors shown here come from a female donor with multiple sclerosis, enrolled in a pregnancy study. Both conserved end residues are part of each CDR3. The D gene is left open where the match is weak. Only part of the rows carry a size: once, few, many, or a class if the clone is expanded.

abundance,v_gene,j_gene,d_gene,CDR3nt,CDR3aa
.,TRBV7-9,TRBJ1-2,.,TGTGCCAGCAGCTCGGCAGGGGCGCATGGCTACACCTTC,CASSSAGAHGYTF
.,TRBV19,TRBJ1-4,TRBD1,TGTGCCAGTAGTATTCCAGGGGGAACTAATGAAAAACTGTTTTTT,CASSIPGGTNEKLFF
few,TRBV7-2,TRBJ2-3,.,TGTGCCAGCAGCTTTACCAGCGGAAGCACAGATACGCAGTATTTT,CASSFTSGSTDTQYF
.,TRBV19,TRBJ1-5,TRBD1,TGTGCCAGTAAGGGACAGAGCAATCAGCCCCAGCATTTT,CASKGQSNQPQHF
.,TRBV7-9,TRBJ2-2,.,TGTGCCAGCAGCTTCCGCGGGCCGGGGGGCCCTAACACCGGGGAGCTGTTTTTT,CASSFRGPGGPNTGELFF
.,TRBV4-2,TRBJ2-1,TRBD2,TGTGCCAGCAGCCACGGGACTAGCGGGAGGGACCCGGGCAATGAGCAGTTCTTC,CASSHGTSGRDPGNEQFF
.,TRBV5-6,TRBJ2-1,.,TGTGCCAGTGAGGCGGGCACCTACAATGAGCAGTTCTTC,CASEAGTYNEQFF
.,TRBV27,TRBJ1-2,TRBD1,TGTGCCAGCAGATCCCTAGGACAGGGACGTGGCTACACCTTC,CASRSLGQGRGYTF
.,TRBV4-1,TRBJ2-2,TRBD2,TGCGCCAGCAGCCGAAATAGCGGGAGTCACACCGGGGAGCTGTTTTTT,CASSRNSGSHTGELFF
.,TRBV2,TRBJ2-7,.,TGTGCCAGCCGGGAGGGACAGGGTTCGCAGTACTTC,CASREGQGSQYF
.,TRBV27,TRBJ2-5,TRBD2,TGTGCCAGCAGTTTATTAGTAGCGGGTAATAGGGAGACCCAGTACTTC,CASSLLVAGNRETQYF
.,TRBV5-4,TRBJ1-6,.,TGTGCCAGCACGGATGGTAGCAGGGGTACCCTCCACTTT,CASTDGSRGTLHF
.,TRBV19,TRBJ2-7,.,TGTGCCAGTAGTATCCCTCGGGGGGAGCAGTACTTC,CASSIPRGEQYF
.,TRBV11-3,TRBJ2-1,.,TGTGCCAGCAGGGGCCAGGGCGCAGGTGAGCAGTTCTTC,CASRGQGAGEQFF
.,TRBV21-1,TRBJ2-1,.,TGTGCCAGCAGGAGGACTAGCGGGAGGGCCGGGGACAATGAGCAGTTCTTC,CASRRTSGRAGDNEQFF
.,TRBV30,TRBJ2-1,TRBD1,TGTGCCTGGAGAGGACAGGGCAACTACAATGAGCAGTTCTTC,CAWRGQGNYNEQFF
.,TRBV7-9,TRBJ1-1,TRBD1,TGTGCCAGTGACCGCCCGACAGGGGGCGAATGGAACACTGAAGCTTTCTTT,CASDRPTGGEWNTEAFF
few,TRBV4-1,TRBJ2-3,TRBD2,TGCGCCAGCAGCCGCGCGGGACTAGCGGGAGGTGGCACAGATACGCAGTATTTT,CASSRAGLAGGGTDTQYF
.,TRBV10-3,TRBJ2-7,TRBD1,TGTGCCATCAGGGGGGGGACAGGGGCGACCTACGAGCAGTACTTC,CAIRGGTGATYEQYF
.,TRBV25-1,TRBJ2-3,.,TGTGCCAGCAGTGAATTAGTCGGAGTAGCCACGCAGTATTTT,CASSELVGVATQYF
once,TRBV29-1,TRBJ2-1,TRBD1,TGCAGCGTTGAATCGGTGGGACAGGGGGCGCGGAATGAGCAGTTCTTC,CSVESVGQGARNEQFF
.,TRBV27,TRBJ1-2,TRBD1,TGTGCCAGCAGTCGGTCCCGGGACAGGAACCGTGCTAACTATGGCTACACCTTC,CASSRSRDRNRANYGYTF
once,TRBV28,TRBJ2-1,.,TGTGCCAGCAGATTACACGGGGAGAGCTCCTACAATGAGCAGTTCTTC,CASRLHGESSYNEQFF
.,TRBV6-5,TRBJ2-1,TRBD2,TGTGCCACAGGGACTAGCCAATACAATGAGCAGTTCTTC,CATGTSQYNEQFF
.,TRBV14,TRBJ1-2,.,TGTGCCAGCAGCCACGGGACTCCCGGAGATGGCTACACCTTC,CASSHGTPGDGYTF
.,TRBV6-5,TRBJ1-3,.,TGTGCCAGCAGTTACCTGACACCTAATTCTGGAAACACCATATATTTT,CASSYLTPNSGNTIYF
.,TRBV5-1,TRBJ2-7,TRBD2,TGCGCCAGCAGCTTGGGTACCGGGGGGGTAAGCTACGAGCAGTACTTC,CASSLGTGGVSYEQYF
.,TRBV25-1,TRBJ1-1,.,TGTGCCAGCAGTGATACAACGGGTCTGGTTACTGAAGCTTTCTTT,CASSDTTGLVTEAFF
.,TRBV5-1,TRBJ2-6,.,TGCGCCAGCAGCTTGGGAATCTTGGCGGCTAGCTCTGGGGCCAACGTCCTGACTTTC,CASSLGILAASSGANVLTF
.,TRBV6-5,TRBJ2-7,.,TGTGCCAGCAGCGGGGGAGAGACAGTCTACGAGCAGTACTTC,CASSGGETVYEQYF
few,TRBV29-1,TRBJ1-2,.,TGCAGCGGCGGACAAGTGAGTGGAGGCTACACCTTC,CSGGQVSGGYTF
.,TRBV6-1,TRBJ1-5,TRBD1,TGTGCCAGCATCAGATACCAGGGGGCTGTTCAGCCCCAGCATTTT,CASIRYQGAVQPQHF
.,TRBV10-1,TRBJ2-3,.,TGCGCCAGCAGCGATGGGCCTAGCACAGATACGCAGTATTTT,CASSDGPSTDTQYF
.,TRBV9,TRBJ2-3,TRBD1,TGTGCCAGCAGCCCACGACAGGGGGCGCAGAGGGATACGCAGTATTTT,CASSPRQGAQRDTQYF
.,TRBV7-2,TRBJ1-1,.,TGTGCCAGCAGCTTAGCGTGGGGCTACTCTGAAGCTTTCTTT,CASSLAWGYSEAFF
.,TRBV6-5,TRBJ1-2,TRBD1,TGTGCCAGTGCTGAGGGGGCAAGGGGCTACACCTTC,CASAEGARGYTF